This T cell receptor (beta chain) is from a study of T cells after yellow fever vaccination. Study-wide context: Libraries from low-cell-number fractions were prepared with the SMART-Seq v4 Ultra Low Input RNA kit. Points from the study as a whole: Most clones from primary vaccination resurfaced after the booster (around 97% CD4, over 85% CD8).

MiXCR, run by TCRdb on the 5' RACE reads, gives a single entry per CDR3 protein. The sample shows a few hundred thousand distinct CDR3 sequences, around 4.1% of them seen only once. This clonotype has a handful of counts. Its specificity is not known. V dropped 4 bases and J dropped 0 bases, with 14 bases sitting between them. The germline V gene has CDR1 MGHRA and CDR2 YSYEKL. The CDR3 sequence is 16 residues long. This chain connects TRBV4-1 to TRBJ2-3, with D perhaps TRBD2 (7 bases). The receptor was isolated from a man aged 18-30 years who received the YFV17D yellow fever vaccine. Here the sequenced sample was PBMCs, taken 5 days after the yellow fever booster vaccination. CDR3 in DNA: TGCGCCAGCAGCCCTTTCGGGGGGACAAGCACAGATACGCAGTATTTT. It specifies CASSPFGGTSTDTQYF.